These 5 T cell receptor beta chains share one sample of origin, sequenced in a study of cytomegalovirus exposure and HLA in healthy donors (dated 2017 in TCRdb). The library came from the immunoSEQ multiplex PCR assay. A mixture of 60 forward primers for TCR Vbeta segments and 13 reverse primers for TCR Jbeta segments was used in the multiplex PCR. Drawn from immuneACCESS, this table holds only the in-frame rearrangements with V and J called that TCRdb kept. Clones are partly lost; checked studies trace under half to an unresolved V gene and leave the rest unexplained. For this sample the table gives some 160,000 clones, of which approximately 84% were detected only once. The ten largest make up about 2.5% of the sample. The sample comprised PBMCs. The receptor source for this set is a man aged 25 to 40 in good health and CMV-seropositive.

In regard to this clone: Other nucleotide sequences from this sample produce the same CDR3. The chain links TRBV19 to TRBJ2-3, with D perhaps matching TRBD2 (6 bases). Per germline, CDR1 LNHDA and CDR2 SQIVND (reference sequence). The CDR3 length is 13 residues. V was pared by 9 bases and J by 9 bases, with 19 bases between. The CDR3 DNA reads TGTGCCAGCAGTCCCACCCCGGGGGTGACGCAGTATTTT. Translated: CASSPTPGVTQYF.

The V gene is TRBV9, the J gene TRBJ2-5, with D possibly TRBD2 on 7 matching bases. The CDR3 has 14 amino acids. The germline V gene encodes CDR1 SGDLS and CDR2 YYNGEE. Trimming shortened V by 0 bases and J by 5 bases, and 11 bases separated the two germline ends. DNA of the CDR3: TGTGCCAGCAGCGTAGAGGGGGGGCGGGAGACCCAGTACTTC. Encoded protein: CASSVEGGRETQYF.

The chain links TRBV9 to TRBJ2-2, with 13 bases lining up with TRBD2. J was trimmed by 8 bases and V by 2 bases; bases with no gene match: 9. Germline V gene lookup returns CDR1 SGDLS and CDR2 YYNGEE. This CDR3 is built from 17 residues. CDR3 bases: TGTGCCAGCAGCGTCCAGGGAGGGACTAGCGGGAAAGGGGAGCTGTTTTTT. Amino acid sequence: CASSVQGGTSGKGELFF.

The rearrangement links TRBV27 to TRBJ2-7, with a tentative D call TRBD2 (5 bases). The length of the CDR3 is 13 residues. Germline V gives CDR1 MNHEY, CDR2 SMNVEV (reference sequence). Trimming left V 4 bases short and J 4 bases short, with 11 bases between. The CDR3 nucleotides read TGTGCCAGCAGTTATACTAGGGATTACGAGCAGTACTTC. Translation gives CASSYTRDYEQYF.

The chain employs TRBV5-8 and TRBJ2-1, with 10 bases fitting TRBD2. J gave up 7 bases and V 2 bases, and 6 bases lay outside the gene matches. The CDR3 consists of 15 residues. Germline lookup yields CDR1 SGHTS and CDR2 YDEGEE. CDR3 in amino acids: CASSFSSGSGNEQFF. CDR3 DNA: TGTGCCAGCAGCTTCTCTAGCGGGAGTGGAAATGAGCAGTTCTTC.